This T cell receptor beta chain derives from a study of early T cells in non-severe SARS-CoV-2 infection (dated by TCRdb to 2020 to 2023). In the study overall: Because TCR sequencing relied on bulk RNA taken from unsorted whole blood, pairing of alpha and beta chains was not possible.

Worth noting for this clonotype: This receptor's antigen is unknown. There are no base qualities to consult, and no much larger clone falls within one base.

Study-wide findings and limitations: VDJdb matching was skewed toward anti-spike CD8 responses and likely underestimated virus-specific expansions by missing private and CD4 specificities.

Set within a cohort of healthcare workers in London, UK, this nested case-control study involved weekly PCR testing of nasopharyngeal swabs along with blood sampling. Healthcare workers were recruited during the week of the UK lockdown, between 23 and 31 March 2020, and followed weekly for up to roughly 15 weeks. The library was built by means of 5' RACE. The sample was run on a NextSeq 500. The TCR library protocol attached unique molecular identifiers to individual cDNA molecules to correct for sequencing error and PCR bias. TCR alpha and beta chains were both sequenced, and the abundances of alpha and beta sequences in each sample were closely correlated with each other. As for how the authors treated the data: V gene, J gene and CDR3 annotation of TCR sequences was performed with Decombinator V4. TCRs were defined as expanded if a significant change between any two time points was detected under a Poisson model with p below 0.0001. TCR abundances were normalised to the total number of TCRs sequenced per sample and were expressed as counts per million. TRAV1-2 paired with TRAJ12, TRAJ20 or TRAJ33 defined MAIT TCRs, while TRAV10 paired with TRAJ18 defined iNKT TCRs. A search of VDJdb, accessed on 1 November 2021, was run for TCRs annotated to CMV, EBV and SARS-CoV-2, with TCRs annotated for multiple antigens excluded. TCRdb took the public reads, trimmed them with fastp at Q25, ran MiXCR for clone calling and kept in-frame beta chains. Rows matching on CDR3 protein sequence are summarized as one entry with the most common DNA and genes. In this record, the V and J calls reflect TCRdb's handling and not the investigators' own analysis. This sample lists under 65,000 distinct CDR3 sequences; about 13% were detected once. The ten largest clones take up about a tenth of the sample.

The germline V gene sets CDR1 to SGHRS and CDR2 to YFSETQ. From cysteine to phenylalanine, the CDR3 is 16 amino acids long. CDR3 DNA is the only sequence kept; it has 48 bases, read in frame from the first base. V was cut back by 3 bases and J by 0 bases, leaving a gap of 14 bases between them. Here the chain combines TRBV5-1 and TRBJ2-3; 7 matching bases give a weak D call of TRBD1. The receptor was isolated from an adult who was a healthcare worker with PCR-confirmed SARS-CoV-2 infection or an uninfected control (not recorded which). This specimen consisted of whole blood, obtained at baseline. The DNA sequence follows: TGCGCCAGCAGCTCTGGGCGGGACAGCAGCACAGATACGCAGTATTTT. Translation gives CASSSGRDSSTDTQYF.